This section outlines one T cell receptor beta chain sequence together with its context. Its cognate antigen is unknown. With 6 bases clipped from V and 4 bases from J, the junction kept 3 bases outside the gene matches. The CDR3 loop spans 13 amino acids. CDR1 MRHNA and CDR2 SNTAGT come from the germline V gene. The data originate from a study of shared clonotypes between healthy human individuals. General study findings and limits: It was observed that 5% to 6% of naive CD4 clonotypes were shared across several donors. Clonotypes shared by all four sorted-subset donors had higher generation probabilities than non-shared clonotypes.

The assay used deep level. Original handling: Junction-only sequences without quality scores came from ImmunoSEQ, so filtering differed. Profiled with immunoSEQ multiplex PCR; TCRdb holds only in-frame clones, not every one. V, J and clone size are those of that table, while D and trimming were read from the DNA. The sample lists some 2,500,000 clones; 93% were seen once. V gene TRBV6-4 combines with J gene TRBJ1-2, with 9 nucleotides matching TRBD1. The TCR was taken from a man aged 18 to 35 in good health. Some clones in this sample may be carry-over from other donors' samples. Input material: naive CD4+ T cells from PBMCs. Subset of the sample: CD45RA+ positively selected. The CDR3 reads CASRPTGGYGYTF. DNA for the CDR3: TGTGCCAGCAGACCGACAGGGGGCTATGGCTACACCTTC.